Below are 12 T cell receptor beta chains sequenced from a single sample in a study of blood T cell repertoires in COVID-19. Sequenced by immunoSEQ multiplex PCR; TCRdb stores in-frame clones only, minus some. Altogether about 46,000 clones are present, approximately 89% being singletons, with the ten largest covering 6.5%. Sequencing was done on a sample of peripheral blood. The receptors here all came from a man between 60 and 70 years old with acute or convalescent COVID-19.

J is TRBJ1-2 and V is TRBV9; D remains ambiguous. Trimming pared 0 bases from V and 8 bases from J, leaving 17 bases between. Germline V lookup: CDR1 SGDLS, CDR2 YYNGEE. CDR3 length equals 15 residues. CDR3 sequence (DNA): TGTGCCAGCAGCGTAGTGGCGACTCCACCGAGGGGCTACACCTTC. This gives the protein CASSVVATPPRGYTF.

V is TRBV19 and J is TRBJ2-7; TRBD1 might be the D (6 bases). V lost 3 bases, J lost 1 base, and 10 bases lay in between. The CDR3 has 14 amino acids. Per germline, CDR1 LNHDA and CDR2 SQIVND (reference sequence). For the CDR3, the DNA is TGTGCCAGTAGTATGGAGAGGGGGTCCTACGAGCAGTACTTC. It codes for CASSMERGSYEQYF.

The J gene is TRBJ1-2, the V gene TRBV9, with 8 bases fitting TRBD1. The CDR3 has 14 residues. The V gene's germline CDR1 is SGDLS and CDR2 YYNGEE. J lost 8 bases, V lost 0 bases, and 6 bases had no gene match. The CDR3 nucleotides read TGTGCCAGCAGCGTAGGGCAGGGGGCAACGGGCTACACCTTC. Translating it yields CASSVGQGATGYTF.

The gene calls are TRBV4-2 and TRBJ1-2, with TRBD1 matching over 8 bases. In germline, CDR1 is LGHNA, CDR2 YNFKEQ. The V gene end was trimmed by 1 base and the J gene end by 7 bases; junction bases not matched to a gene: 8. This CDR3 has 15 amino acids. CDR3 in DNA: TGTGCCAGCAGCCAAGGGGCAGGGGGCTTTGGTGGCTACACCTTC. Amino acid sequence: CASSQGAGGFGGYTF.

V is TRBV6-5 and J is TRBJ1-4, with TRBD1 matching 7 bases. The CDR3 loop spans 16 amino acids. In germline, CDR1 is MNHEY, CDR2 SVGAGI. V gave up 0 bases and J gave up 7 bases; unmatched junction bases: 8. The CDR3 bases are TGTGCCAGCAGTTACTCGACAGGGTCAGGGGGTGAAAAACTGTTTTTT. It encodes CASSYSTGSGGEKLFF.

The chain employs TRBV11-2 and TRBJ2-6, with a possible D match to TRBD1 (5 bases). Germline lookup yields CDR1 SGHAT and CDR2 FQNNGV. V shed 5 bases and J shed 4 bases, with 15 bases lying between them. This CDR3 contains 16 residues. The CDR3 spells CASSPPGFLGANVLTF. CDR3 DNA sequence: TGTGCCAGCAGCCCCCCAGGGTTTTTAGGGGCCAACGTCCTGACTTTC.

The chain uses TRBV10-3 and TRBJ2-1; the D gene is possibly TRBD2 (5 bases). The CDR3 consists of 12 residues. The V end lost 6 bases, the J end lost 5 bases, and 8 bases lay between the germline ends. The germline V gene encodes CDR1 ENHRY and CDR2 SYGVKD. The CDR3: CAIRRENNEQFF. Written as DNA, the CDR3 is TGTGCCATCAGGAGGGAAAACAATGAGCAGTTCTTC.

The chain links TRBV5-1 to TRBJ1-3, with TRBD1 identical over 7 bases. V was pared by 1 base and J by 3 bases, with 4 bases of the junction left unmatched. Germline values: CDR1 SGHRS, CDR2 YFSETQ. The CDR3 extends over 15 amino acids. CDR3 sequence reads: CASSLTGTDGNTIYF. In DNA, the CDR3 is TGCGCCAGCAGCTTGACCGGGACAGATGGAAACACCATATATTTT.

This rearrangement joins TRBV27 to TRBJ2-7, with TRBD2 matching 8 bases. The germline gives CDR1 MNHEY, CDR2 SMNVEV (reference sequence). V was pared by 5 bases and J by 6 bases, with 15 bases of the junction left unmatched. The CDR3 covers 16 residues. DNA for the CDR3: TGTGCCAGCAGTCCGCACGCCCTGGGACTAGGGGGCGAGCAGTACTTC. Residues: CASSPHALGLGGEQYF.

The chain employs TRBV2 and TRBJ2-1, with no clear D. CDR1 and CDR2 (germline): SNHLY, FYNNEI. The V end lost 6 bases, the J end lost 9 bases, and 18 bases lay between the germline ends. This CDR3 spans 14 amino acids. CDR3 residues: CASRVESGSGEQFF. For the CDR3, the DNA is TGTGCCAGCAGGGTAGAGAGTGGCTCAGGTGAGCAGTTCTTC.

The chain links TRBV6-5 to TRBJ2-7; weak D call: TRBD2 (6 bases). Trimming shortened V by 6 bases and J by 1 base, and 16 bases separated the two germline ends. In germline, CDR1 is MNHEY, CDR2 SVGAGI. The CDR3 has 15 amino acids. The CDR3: CASRFGEAYSYEQYF. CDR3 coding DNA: TGTGCCAGCAGATTCGGGGAGGCCTATTCCTACGAGCAGTACTTC.

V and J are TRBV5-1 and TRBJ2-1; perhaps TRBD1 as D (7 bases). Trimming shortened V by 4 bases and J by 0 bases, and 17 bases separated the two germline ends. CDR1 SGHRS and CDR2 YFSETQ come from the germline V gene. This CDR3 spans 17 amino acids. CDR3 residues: CASSPYPGGSSYNEQFF. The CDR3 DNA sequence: TGCGCCAGCAGCCCCTACCCAGGGGGGAGCTCCTACAATGAGCAGTTCTTC.